This TCR beta chain was obtained from a study of graft-versus-host responses after intestinal transplantation. For the study at large: Transplant types were multivisceral, liver-intestinal, or isolated intestinal. Among the recipients, all got anti-thymocyte globulin induction and then tacrolimus and steroids for about 3 years. Study-level points and caveats: Among circulating GvH clones, peak levels were associated with early post-transplant declines in HvG clones.

As to this clone: The target antigen is unknown.

Germline V CDR1 and CDR2: GTSNPN, SVGIG (reference sequence). The CDR3 is 14 amino acids. Losses at the gene ends were 3 bases for V and 4 bases for J; bases not matched to a gene: 6. Profiling relied on immunoSEQ multiplex PCR, and the TCRdb table lists in-frame clones only, not all of them. The sample yields 140,000 or so clones, around nine tenths seen once. The rearrangement joins TRBV30 to TRBJ1-5; 7 bases agree with TRBD1. This TCR came from a human donor who received an intestinal transplant. The source material was unstimulated CD4+ T cells sorted from spleen or lymph node cells, sampled before intestinal transplant. CDR3 in DNA: TGTGCCTGGAGCCAAACAGGGGTAAATCAGCCCCAGCATTTT. It is translated as CAWSQTGVNQPQHF.